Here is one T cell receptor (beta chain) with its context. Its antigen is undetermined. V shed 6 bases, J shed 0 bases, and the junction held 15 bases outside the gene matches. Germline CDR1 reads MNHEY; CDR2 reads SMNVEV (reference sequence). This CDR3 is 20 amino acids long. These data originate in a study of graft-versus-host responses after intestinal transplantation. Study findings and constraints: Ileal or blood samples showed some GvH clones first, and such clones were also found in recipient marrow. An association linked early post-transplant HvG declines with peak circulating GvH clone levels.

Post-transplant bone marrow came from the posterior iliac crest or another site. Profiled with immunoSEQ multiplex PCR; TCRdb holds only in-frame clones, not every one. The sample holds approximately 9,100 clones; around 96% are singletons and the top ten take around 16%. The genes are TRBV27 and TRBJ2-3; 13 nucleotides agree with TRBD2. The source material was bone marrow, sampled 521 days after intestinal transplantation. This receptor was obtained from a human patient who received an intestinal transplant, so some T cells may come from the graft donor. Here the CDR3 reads CASSRLAGGLKLSSTDTQYF. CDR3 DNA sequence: TGTGCCAGCAGCCGACTAGCGGGAGGCCTAAAGTTATCTAGCACAGATACGCAGTATTTT.